The next 6 T cell receptor beta chains were all read from a single sample in a study of blood T cell repertoires in COVID-19. Some clones are missing from TCRdb's copy, which holds only in-frame ones; the method was immunoSEQ multiplex PCR. The sample holds about 240,000 clones, around 89% seen once. Sequenced: PBMCs or T cells enriched from blood (not recorded which). These TCRs come from a woman under 40 who had recovered from COVID-19.

The chain links TRBV28 to TRBJ2-3; perhaps TRBD1 as D (6 bases). V was trimmed by 6 bases and J by 3 bases, leaving 10 bases between them. This CDR3 region has 13 residues. Per the germline V gene, CDR1 is MDHEN and CDR2 is SYDVKM. This CDR3 is CASSFQGTDTQYF. CDR3 sequence (DNA): TGTGCCAGCAGCTTCCAGGGGACAGATACGCAGTATTTT.

The chain joins TRBV10-3 to TRBJ1-1, with 8 bases that match TRBD1. V trimming: 6 bases; J trimming: 5 bases; junction bases outside the gene matches: 5. Looked up from germline, CDR1 is ENHRY and CDR2 is SYGVKD. CDR3 length equals 13 residues. DNA of the CDR3: TGTGCCATCAGGGACAGGGTAGCGACTGAAGCTTTCTTT. It codes for CAIRDRVATEAFF.

The rearrangement joins TRBV15 to TRBJ2-3; no firm D call. CDR3 length: 12 residues. Trimming removed 3 bases from V and 5 bases from J, with 6 bases in between. Germline assignment: CDR1 LNHNV and CDR2 YYDKDF (reference sequence). The CDR3: CATSRSGDTQYF. Here the CDR3 DNA reads TGTGCCACCAGCAGGAGTGGAGATACGCAGTATTTT.

J is TRBJ1-1 and V is TRBV7-3; weak D call: TRBD1 (6 bases). Germline V CDR1 and CDR2: SGHTA, FQGTGA. V shed 2 bases and J shed 6 bases, with 10 bases lying between them. This CDR3 contains 13 residues. The CDR3 sequence is CASSLDSGAEAFF. CDR3 sequence (DNA): TGTGCCAGCAGCTTAGATTCAGGGGCTGAAGCTTTCTTT.

The chain couples TRBV28 to TRBJ2-1, with TRBD2 matching over 8 bases. The germline CDR1 and CDR2 sequences are MDHEN and SYDVKM. The CDR3 loop spans 15 amino acids. The V and J ends lost 5 bases and 6 bases, in that order; junction bases with no gene match: 9. CDR3 nucleotide sequence: TGTGCCAGCAGTCGGATAGCGGGATTGCGCAATGAGCAGTTCTTC. As protein: CASSRIAGLRNEQFF.

This chain joins TRBV11-3 and TRBJ1-3, with 7 positions matching TRBD1. The ends lost 3 bases at V and 2 bases at J; junction bases unmatched: 4. The CDR3 covers 15 residues. The germline gives CDR1 SGHNT, CDR2 YENEEA. CDR3 region: CASSFGQGAGNTIYF. The CDR3 DNA sequence: TGTGCCAGCAGCTTCGGTCAGGGGGCTGGAAACACCATATATTTT.